This entry lists 27 T cell receptor beta chains sequenced from one sample in a study of T cells in Graves' hyperthyroidism and ophthalmopathy (dated by TCRdb to between 2019 and 2020). The library relied on multiplex PCR. TCRdb lists the instrument as Illumina HiSeq 2000. The TCR beta CDR3 regions were amplified from RNA transcripts. The TCR CDR3 was subjected to a first round of RT-PCR using the HTBI primer set and the Qiagen OneStep RT-PCR kit. The public reads were reanalyzed by TCRdb: fastp trimming at Q25, MiXCR alignment, in-frame beta chains only. Entries are consolidated by CDR3 protein sequence, retaining the most common genes and DNA. The sample data list around 610,000 distinct CDR3 sequences, and approximately 15% of these were observed just once. The ten most abundant clones make up roughly 4.5% of the sample. The sequencing input was blood. These receptors all come from a woman in her forties with Graves' ophthalmopathy.

The gene calls are TRBV12-3 or TRBV12-4 and TRBJ2-7; 11 nucleotides line up with TRBD2. J gave up 6 bases and V 6 bases, and 13 bases lay outside the gene matches. The CDR3 runs 16 residues. The CDR3 here is CASRTSGRMSIGEQYF. The DNA of the CDR3 is TGTGCCAGCAGAACTAGCGGGAGAATGTCGATCGGCGAGCAGTACTTC.

This clonotype showed up just a few times. Here the CDR3 reads CASSSQGHRNTEAFF. DNA of the CDR3: TGTGCCAGTAGTTCTCAGGGACACCGGAACACTGAAGCTTTCTTT. The chain joins TRBV19 to TRBJ1-1; weak D call: TRBD1 (6 bases). This CDR3 comprises 15 residues. Trimming cost V 5 bases and J 1 base, with 14 bases left between them. Per germline, CDR1 LNHDA and CDR2 SQIVND (reference sequence).

This clonotype occurred many times. The chain has TRBV7-2 and TRBJ2-5; D perhaps matches TRBD1 (6 bases). The CDR3 contains 15 residues. Germline-derived CDR1 and CDR2 are SGHTA and FQGNSA. With 5 bases removed from V and 4 bases from J, the gap between germline ends came to 17 bases. This CDR3 reads CASSVVEGEAETQYF. For the CDR3, the DNA is TGTGCCAGCAGCGTTGTAGAGGGGGAAGCAGAGACCCAGTACTTC.

This clonotype was detected ten times or more. The chain recombines TRBV27 with TRBJ1-2, with 7 bases fitting TRBD1. Looked up from germline, CDR1 is MNHEY and CDR2 is SMNVEV (reference sequence). This CDR3 region has 14 residues. J was trimmed by 5 bases and V by 3 bases; bases with no gene match: 6. CDR3 in amino acids: CASSFRGEGYGYTF. Here the CDR3 DNA reads TGTGCCAGCAGTTTCAGGGGGGAAGGGTATGGCTACACCTTC.

This clonotype was seen many times. This chain uses TRBV28 with TRBJ2-7; D is ambiguous. The CDR3 totals 12 residues. Per the germline V gene, CDR1 is MDHEN and CDR2 is SYDVKM. V lost 3 bases, J lost 6 bases, and 9 bases lay in between. The CDR3 DNA follows: TGTGCCAGCAGTTTTGCAGGCGGCGAGCAGTACTTC. Protein: CASSFAGGEQYF. The entire variable domain, with the rest obtained from reference TRBV28 and TRBJ2-7, is as follows: DVKVTQSSRYLVKRTGEKVFLECVQDMDHENMFWYRQDPGLGLRLIYFSYDVKMKEKGDIPEGYSVSREKKERFSLILESASTNQTSMYLCASSFAGGEQYFGPGTRLTVT.

The table lists this clonotype with a count of one. This chain links TRBV7-2 with TRBJ2-5; TRBD2 matches 9 bases. Germline lookup yields CDR1 SGHTA and CDR2 FQGNSA. V dropped 5 bases and J dropped 3; count of bases not matched to a gene: 10. The CDR3 length is 16 residues. The CDR3 region is CASSPGTSPGEETQYF. The DNA of the CDR3 is TGTGCCAGCAGCCCGGGGACTAGCCCTGGCGAAGAGACCCAGTACTTC.

This clonotype has a count of ten or more. This chain connects TRBV6-5 to TRBJ1-5; TRBD1 might be the D (6 bases). The CDR3 has 14 residues. The germline V gene has CDR1 MNHEY and CDR2 SVGAGI. With 6 bases removed from V and 3 bases from J, the gap between germline ends came to 12 bases. CDR3 sequence reads: CASRPTGFNQPQHF. The CDR3 DNA sequence: TGTGCCAGCAGACCCACAGGGTTCAATCAGCCCCAGCATTTT.

This sequence joins TRBV30 and TRBJ2-7; TRBD2 aligns across 11 bases. Germline lookup yields CDR1 GTSNPN and CDR2 SVGIG (reference sequence). The CDR3 covers 16 residues. The V segment lost 0 bases and the J segment 7 bases; nucleotides outside the gene matches: 11. CDR3 DNA: TGTGCCTGGAGTGTACTAGCGGGAGTATGGGCGGGAGAGCAGTACTTC. This gives the protein CAWSVLAGVWAGEQYF.

Ten or more counts support this clonotype. V and J are TRBV9 and TRBJ1-1; a weak D match, TRBD1 (5 bases). The CDR3 extends over 14 amino acids. Germline V CDR1 and CDR2: SGDLS, YYNGEE. V lost 4 bases, J lost 0 bases, and 10 bases lay in between. The CDR3 nucleotides are TGTGCCAGCAGCCGACAGAATCTGAACACTGAAGCTTTCTTT. The encoded protein is CASSRQNLNTEAFF.

This clonotype was picked up many times. The rearrangement joins TRBV12-3 or TRBV12-4 to TRBJ2-7, with 8 bases aligning to TRBD1. V lost 1 base, J lost 2 bases, and 1 base stayed unmatched. The length of the CDR3 is 14 residues. The chain's CDR3 is CASSLETGAYEQYF. Here the CDR3 DNA reads TGTGCCAGCAGTTTAGAGACAGGGGCCTACGAGCAGTACTTC.

This clonotype was seen at least ten times. The chain has TRBV4-1 and TRBJ2-7; D may be TRBD1 (6 bases). The CDR3 is made up of 13 amino acids. Deletions cut 2 bases from V and 7 bases from J, with 12 bases between. Germline-derived CDR1 and CDR2 are MGHRA and YSYEKL. This CDR3 is CASSQSPRGEQYF. In DNA form, the CDR3 reads TGCGCCAGCAGCCAATCTCCCAGGGGTGAGCAGTACTTC.

Many counts were recorded for this clonotype. This rearrangement joins TRBV6-2 or TRBV6-3 to TRBJ1-1, with TRBD1 identical over 7 bases. CDR1 and CDR2 from the germline V gene are MNHEY and SVGEGT. The V and J ends lost 8 bases and 2 bases, in that order; junction bases with no gene match: 5. The CDR3 extends over 13 amino acids. The CDR3, as DNA: TGTGCCAGCGTACGGGACAGCAACACTGAAGCTTTCTTT. Translation gives CASVRDSNTEAFF.

This chain connects TRBV20-1 to TRBJ2-7; TRBD1 aligns across 8 bases. This CDR3 has 15 amino acids. Germline trimming cut 3 bases from V and 3 bases from J; bases unmatched to any gene: 10. Germline V gives CDR1 DFQATT, CDR2 SNEGSKA (reference sequence). The CDR3 sequence is CSASSSPDRGYEQYF. CDR3 sequence (DNA): TGCAGTGCTAGTAGTTCGCCCGACAGGGGCTACGAGCAGTACTTC.

This clonotype was detected ten times or more. The chain recombines TRBV6-2 or TRBV6-3 with TRBJ2-7; TRBD1 is a possible D gene (5 bases). Germline CDR1 reads MNHEY; CDR2 reads SVGEGT. This CDR3 has 12 residues. The V end lost 10 bases, the J end lost 3 bases, and 13 bases lay between the germline ends. Written as DNA, the CDR3 is TGTGCCACTACGACAGCTAACTACGAGCAGTACTTC. Translated: CATTTANYEQYF.

This clonotype was seen repeatedly, ten times or more. The chain uses TRBV19 and TRBJ2-2, with D tentatively TRBD1 (6 bases). CDR1 and CDR2 (germline): LNHDA, SQIVND (reference sequence). This CDR3 region has 14 residues. Trimming pared 2 bases from V and 5 bases from J, leaving 9 bases between. DNA of the CDR3: TGTGCCAGTAGTATATCAGGGGCTACCGGGGAGCTGTTTTTT. Residues: CASSISGATGELFF.

This clonotype came up many times. This chain joins TRBV24-1 and TRBJ1-1; perhaps TRBD1 as D (5 bases). Trimming cost V 3 bases and J 11 bases, with 15 bases left between them. CDR1 and CDR2 from the germline V gene are KGHDR and SFDVKD. CDR3 length equals 13 residues. CDR3 region: CATSDGTLPEAFF. The CDR3 DNA reads as TGTGCCACCAGTGATGGGACCCTCCCGGAGGCTTTCTTT.

Of note for this clonotype: A junction end diverges from the germline sequence, so it may reflect a read error. The chain carries TRBV28 and TRBJ1-5; D might be TRBD1 (6 bases). There are 16 residues in the CDR3. In germline, CDR1 is MDHEN, CDR2 SYDVKM. In DNA form, the CDR3 reads TGTGCCACTAACCAAGAGGGACAATATAGCAATCAGCCCCAACATTTT. Protein sequence: CATNQEGQYSNQPQHF.

V usage is TRBV6-5 and J usage is TRBJ1-2, with 8 bases fitting TRBD1. The CDR3 runs 14 residues. After removal of 0 bases from V and 5 bases from J, the junction contained 2 bases not matched to a gene. CDR1 is MNHEY and CDR2 is SVGAGI in the germline V gene. The DNA of the CDR3 is TGTGCCAGCAGTTACTCCGACAGGGGATATGGCTACACCTTC. Its translation is CASSYSDRGYGYTF.

V is TRBV30 and J is TRBJ2-7, with 7 bases fitting TRBD1. The ends lost 5 bases at V and 1 base at J; junction bases unmatched: 11. CDR1 GTSNPN and CDR2 SVGIG come from the germline V gene (reference sequence). The CDR3 sequence is 15 residues long. CDR3 in amino acids: CAWATGQGVSYEQYF. CDR3 DNA sequence: TGTGCCTGGGCCACCGGTCAGGGGGTGTCCTACGAGCAGTACTTC.

There are many counts of this clonotype. The gene calls are TRBV6-5 and TRBJ1-1; D not certain. V lost 2 bases and J 3 bases, leaving 10 bases between the germline ends. In germline, CDR1 is MNHEY, CDR2 SVGAGI. CDR3 length: 14 residues. In DNA form, the CDR3 reads TGTGCCAGCAGTTACCGGGTGGGAGACACTGAAGCTTTCTTT. Translated: CASSYRVGDTEAFF.

This clonotype is a singleton in its sample. This rearrangement joins TRBV18 to TRBJ2-2; the D is unclear. V was trimmed by 6 bases and J by 6 bases, leaving 14 bases between them. The germline CDR1 and CDR2 sequences are KGHSH and LQKENI. CDR3 length equals 14 residues. CDR3 protein: CASSPRRSAGELFF. CDR3 nucleotide sequence: TGTGCCAGCTCCCCCCGCCGGTCAGCCGGGGAGCTGTTTTTT.

This clonotype was seen many times. The chain combines TRBV14 with TRBJ1-2; D remains ambiguous. CDR1 and CDR2 from the germline V gene are SGHDN and FVKESK. V was pared by 3 bases and J by 8 bases, with 16 bases between. This CDR3 is 14 amino acids long. CDR3 sequence: CASSQQLWGGGYTF. In DNA, the CDR3 is TGTGCCAGCAGCCAGCAACTTTGGGGAGGCGGCTACACCTTC.

This chain links TRBV7-8 with TRBJ2-2; D ambiguous. The ends were cut back, 5 bases at V and 8 bases at J, with 12 bases in the middle. CDR1 and CDR2 (germline): SGHVS, FQNEAQ. The length of the CDR3 is 13 residues. The CDR3 protein is CASSPQRLGELFF. The CDR3 DNA reads TGTGCCAGCAGCCCACAGAGATTGGGGGAGCTGTTTTTT.

This clonotype was seen repeatedly, ten times or more. A clone one base away is much larger, so this may be a read error. Here the CDR3 DNA reads TGTACCAGCAGTTACTCGTCAGGGGGCGCATGGGAGACCCAGTACTTC. Translated: CTSSYSSGGAWETQYF. The chain employs TRBV6-4 and TRBJ2-5, with 8 bases matching TRBD1. The CDR3 covers 16 residues. CDR1 is MRHNA and CDR2 is SNTAGT in the germline V gene.

The V gene is TRBV27, the J gene TRBJ2-5, with TRBD2 as a possible D gene (7 bases). This CDR3 spans 19 amino acids. Germline CDR1 MNHEY, CDR2 SMNVEV (reference sequence). V lost 4 bases to trimming and J lost 1 base, with 25 bases between them. The CDR3 DNA reads as TGTGCCAGCAGTTCCCCACACTTGCGGGGGCGGGGGACCCAAGAGACCCAGTACTTC. Its translation is CASSSPHLRGRGTQETQYF.

This clonotype was picked up a small number of times. The chain combines TRBV6-5 with TRBJ2-5; 8 bases match TRBD1. The CDR3 consists of 14 residues. The germline CDR1 and CDR2 sequences are MNHEY and SVGAGI. V dropped 5 bases and J dropped 4; count of bases not matched to a gene: 6. In DNA form, the CDR3 reads TGTGCCAGCAGTCTGGACAGGGACAGAGAGACCCAGTACTTC. Its protein is CASSLDRDRETQYF.

The genes are TRBV2 and TRBJ2-6; 11 nucleotides line up with TRBD2. V lost 4 bases, J lost 2 bases, and 7 bases stayed unmatched. The CDR3 loop spans 18 amino acids. The germline gives CDR1 SNHLY, CDR2 FYNNEI. DNA of the CDR3: TGTGCCAGCAGTGGCACTAGCGGGAGTGTCGCTGGGGCCAACGTCCTGACTTTC. It translates to CASSGTSGSVAGANVLTF.